This TCR beta chain was identified in a study of technical replicates of blood from several donors. Between the trimmed V and J ends, which lost 0 bases and 5 bases, there was a span of 5 bases. Germline V lookup: CDR1 MGHRA, CDR2 YSYEKL. The CDR3 loop spans 12 amino acids. TCRdb's copy holds only in-frame clones and misses some; the assay was immunoSEQ multiplex PCR. Of about 84,000 clones listed, 93% were seen once; the top ten hold roughly 0.25%. The chain employs TRBV4-1 and TRBJ2-7; no clear D gene. This TCR derives from a human donor in good health. The sample consisted of T cells isolated from PBMCs. This chain's CDR3 is CASSQDLHEQYF. For the CDR3, the DNA is TGCGCCAGCAGCCAAGATCTCCACGAGCAGTACTTC.